Each of the 27 T cell receptor beta chains below was sequenced from the same sample in a study of cytomegalovirus exposure and HLA in healthy donors. Primers for the PCR totalled 60 Vbeta and 13 Jbeta. Assay: immunoSEQ multiplex PCR; the TCRdb copy retains only in-frame clones and omits some. The sample has 200,000 to 250,000 clones. The source material was PBMCs. The receptors come from a woman aged 25 to 39 in good health and CMV-seropositive.

The gene calls are TRBV7-8 and TRBJ1-3, with D perhaps matching TRBD1 (5 bases). The V end lost 1 base, the J end lost 2 bases, and 9 bases lay between the germline ends. Germline CDR1 and CDR2: SGHVS and FQNEAQ. The CDR3 runs to 15 residues. The CDR3 bases are TGTGCCAGCAGCTTAGTACCGGGGGCTGGAAACACCATATATTTT. Protein: CASSLVPGAGNTIYF.

The genes are TRBV6-5 and TRBJ2-2; D may be TRBD2 (6 bases). Trimming left V 4 bases short and J 6 bases short, with 9 bases between. Germline V gene data show CDR1 as MNHEY and CDR2 as SVGAGI. The CDR3 is 13 amino acids. CDR3 bases: TGTGCCAGCAGTTCCTCTAGCGCCGGGGAGCTGTTTTTT. Protein product: CASSSSSAGELFF.

The chain is built from TRBV19 and TRBJ1-5; 11 bases match TRBD1. CDR1 LNHDA and CDR2 SQIVND come from the germline V gene (reference sequence). V gave up 5 bases and J gave up 6 bases; unmatched junction bases: 6. The CDR3 has 15 residues. CDR3: CASSPDRGQRQPQHF. CDR3 nucleotide sequence: TGTGCCAGTAGTCCGGACAGGGGGCAGCGTCAGCCCCAGCATTTT.

The chain employs TRBV2 and TRBJ2-5; possible D gene TRBD1, 6 bases. The CDR3 extends over 15 amino acids. The germline V gene encodes CDR1 SNHLY and CDR2 FYNNEI. V gave up 6 bases and J gave up 4 bases, with 18 bases separating them. The CDR3 here is CASSSQGRIGETQYF. The DNA of the CDR3 is TGTGCCAGCAGCTCCCAGGGGCGTATTGGAGAGACCCAGTACTTC.

The chain uses TRBV15 and TRBJ1-1, with TRBD1 as a possible D gene (5 bases). The germline CDR1 and CDR2 sequences are LNHNV and YYDKDF (reference sequence). The length of the CDR3 is 13 residues. Trimming cost V 4 bases and J 4 bases, with 10 bases left between them. CDR3 sequence reads: CATSNTGRTEAFF. CDR3 DNA: TGTGCCACCAGCAATACAGGACGCACTGAAGCTTTCTTT. Full variable domain (outside the CDR3, taken from reference TRBV15 and TRBJ1-1): DAMVIQNPRYQVTQFGKPVTLSCSQTLNHNVMYWYQQKSSQAPKLLFHYYDKDFNNEADTPDNFQSRRPNTSFCFLDIRSPGLGDTAMYLCATSNTGRTEAFFGQGTRLTVV.

The J gene is TRBJ1-3, the V gene TRBV19; possibly TRBD1 for D (6 bases). The CDR3 extends over 15 amino acids. Trimming pared 7 bases from V and 0 bases from J, leaving 13 bases between. The V gene's germline CDR1 is LNHDA and CDR2 SQIVND (reference sequence). CDR3 amino acids: CASTADRHSGNTIYF. In DNA form, the CDR3 reads TGTGCCAGTACAGCCGACAGGCACTCTGGAAACACCATATATTTT.

This sequence joins TRBV28 and TRBJ1-1; 7 bases line up with TRBD1. This CDR3 comprises 12 residues. Germline CDR1 and CDR2: MDHEN and SYDVKM. Trimming at V came to 6 bases and at J to 11 bases, leaving 9 bases not matched to a gene. The CDR3 DNA sequence: TGTGCCAGCAGGCGGACTGACAGGGACGCTTTCTTT. Translated, it gives CASRRTDRDAFF.

The chain uses TRBV25-1 and TRBJ2-2; TRBD2 is a possible D gene (5 bases). Looked up from germline, CDR1 is MGHDK and CDR2 is SYGVNS. This CDR3 has 12 residues. V gave up 6 bases and J gave up 5 bases, with 7 bases separating them. CDR3 nucleotides: TGTGCCAGCAGGGACTTGACCGGGGAGCTGTTTTTT. Its translation is CASRDLTGELFF.

V is TRBV27 and J is TRBJ2-3, with 8 nucleotides matching TRBD1. The CDR3 spans 14 residues. After removal of 6 bases from V and 7 bases from J, the junction contained 9 bases not matched to a gene. Germline values: CDR1 MNHEY, CDR2 SMNVEV (reference sequence). CDR3 sequence (DNA): TGTGCCAGCAGGACAGGGGCCCCCGGATATACGCAGTATTTT. It codes for CASRTGAPGYTQYF.

The chain uses TRBV18 and TRBJ1-1; D is uncertain. Germline CDR1 reads KGHSH; CDR2 reads LQKENI. The CDR3 is made up of 15 amino acids. The V end lost 3 bases, the J end lost 1 base, and 12 bases lay between the germline ends. The chain's CDR3 is CASSPRGRGNTEAFF. The CDR3 DNA follows: TGTGCCAGCTCACCCCGTGGTCGGGGGAACACTGAAGCTTTCTTT. The variable domain in full, completed from reference TRBV18 and TRBJ1-1, reads NAGVMQNPRHLVRRRGQEARLRCSPMKGHSHVYWYRQLPEEGLKFMVYLQKENIIDESGMPKERFSAEFPKEGPSILRIQQVVRGDSAAYFCASSPRGRGNTEAFFGQGTRLTVV.

The chain employs TRBV4-3 and TRBJ2-5; D may be TRBD2 (6 bases). The V gene lost 2 bases and the J gene lost 2 bases, with 15 bases spanning the gap. In germline, CDR1 is LGHNA, CDR2 YSLEER. The CDR3 covers 16 residues. This CDR3 is CASSQSRPSEQETQYF. The CDR3 DNA follows: TGCGCCAGCAGCCAAAGCCGGCCTAGCGAACAAGAGACCCAGTACTTC.

This chain connects TRBV6-1 to TRBJ1-1, with 7 positions matching TRBD1. The germline gives CDR1 MNHNS, CDR2 SASEGT. The CDR3 sequence is 15 residues long. V shed 6 bases and J 1 base; nucleotides not matched to a gene: 8. This CDR3 is CASSAGTAQNTEAFF. In DNA form, the CDR3 reads TGTGCCAGCAGCGCCGGGACAGCGCAGAACACTGAAGCTTTCTTT.

The gene calls are TRBV27 and TRBJ1-5; TRBD1 aligns across 7 bases. V gave up 5 bases and J gave up 4 bases; unmatched junction bases: 11. The CDR3 length is 16 residues. Germline-derived CDR1 and CDR2 are MNHEY and SMNVEV (reference sequence). The CDR3, as DNA: TGTGCCAGCAGTACCTCGGCCGGGACAGTAAATCAGCCCCAGCATTTT. It encodes CASSTSAGTVNQPQHF.

V and J are TRBV2 and TRBJ2-3; 13 bases are a match to TRBD2. V lost 8 bases to trimming and J lost 6 bases; unmatched junction nucleotides: 8. This CDR3 has 15 amino acids. The germline gives CDR1 SNHLY, CDR2 FYNNEI. CDR3 amino acids: CASGRLAGGLDTQYF. DNA for the CDR3: TGTGCCAGCGGTAGACTAGCGGGGGGACTTGATACGCAGTATTTT. The variable domain in full, with the rest retrieved from reference TRBV2 and TRBJ2-3, is EPEVTQTPSHQVTQMGQEVILRCVPISNHLYFYWYRQILGQKVEFLVSFYNNEISEKSEIFDDQFSVERPDGSNFTLKIRSTKLEDSAMYFCASGRLAGGLDTQYFGPGTRLTVL.

This chain uses TRBV27 with TRBJ1-4, with 7 bases fitting TRBD1. CDR1 MNHEY and CDR2 SMNVEV come from the germline V gene (reference sequence). The CDR3 consists of 15 residues. Trimming took 6 bases from V and 4 from J; bases not matched to a gene: 8. The CDR3 protein is CASSSLGQYNEKLFF. CDR3 sequence (DNA): TGTGCCAGCAGCTCATTGGGACAGTATAATGAAAAACTGTTTTTT.

The chain links TRBV14 to TRBJ2-1, with D possibly matching TRBD2 (6 bases). The germline V and J ends were trimmed by 4 bases and 4 bases, with 14 bases remaining between them. CDR3 size: 15 residues. The germline gives CDR1 SGHDN, CDR2 FVKESK. In nucleotides, the CDR3 is TGTGCCAGCAGCCCAACTAGCCGGAAATACAATGAGCAGTTCTTC. It encodes CASSPTSRKYNEQFF.

The chain employs TRBV7-2 and TRBJ1-5; possible D gene TRBD1, 6 bases. Trimming took 2 bases from V and 4 from J, leaving 9 bases between them. Germline CDR1 and CDR2: SGHTA and FQGNSA. The CDR3 is 14 residues long. The CDR3 loop is CASSLRTVNQPQHF. CDR3 in DNA: TGTGCCAGCAGCTTAAGGACAGTGAATCAGCCCCAGCATTTT.

The chain recombines TRBV19 with TRBJ2-7, with 7 positions matching TRBD1. Germline CDR1 and CDR2: LNHDA and SQIVND (reference sequence). The V and J ends lost 5 bases and 4 bases, in that order; junction bases with no gene match: 11. The CDR3 consists of 15 residues. CDR3 nucleotide sequence: TGTGCCAGTAGTCGCCGAGAAGGGGGCGTTTACGAGCAGTACTTC. It specifies CASSRREGGVYEQYF.

The chain has TRBV4-3 and TRBJ2-3; D is undetermined. The ends were cut back, 0 bases at V and 4 bases at J, with 11 bases in the middle. The CDR3 has 15 residues. Germline V CDR1 and CDR2: LGHNA, YSLEER. The CDR3 nucleotides are TGCGCCAGCAGCCAAGAGGTGGTGGGCCCAGATACGCAGTATTTT. The encoded protein is CASSQEVVGPDTQYF.

The V call is TRBV28, the J call TRBJ2-7; D is unclear. Trimming removed 4 bases from V and 2 bases from J, with 18 bases in between. Per the germline V gene, CDR1 is MDHEN and CDR2 is SYDVKM. The CDR3 totals 16 residues. CDR3 bases: TGTGCCAGCAGTTCTCCGGCAGCCGATGACACCTACGAGCAGTACTTC. This gives the protein CASSSPAADDTYEQYF.

The V gene is TRBV7-8, the J gene TRBJ2-1; D is possibly TRBD1 (6 bases). The germline V and J ends were trimmed by 4 bases and 0 bases, with 13 bases remaining between them. This CDR3 is built from 16 residues. The germline CDR1 and CDR2 sequences are SGHVS and FQNEAQ. The CDR3 nucleotides are TGTGCCAGCAGCTCCGACGGACAGAGCTCCTACAATGAGCAGTTCTTC. Translation: CASSSDGQSSYNEQFF.

This chain links TRBV7-8 with TRBJ1-2; possibly TRBD1 for D (6 bases). Germline CDR1 reads SGHVS; CDR2 reads FQNEAQ. This CDR3 is built from 16 residues. The V end was cut by 3 bases, the J end by 4 bases, with 18 bases between. The CDR3 spells CASSLVGDILLYGYTF. Written as DNA, the CDR3 is TGTGCCAGCAGCTTGGTGGGGGACATCCTCCTCTATGGCTACACCTTC.

This chain uses TRBV7-8 with TRBJ2-5; 10 bases fit TRBD2. J gave up 4 bases and V 4 bases, and 18 bases lay outside the gene matches. The CDR3 extends over 19 amino acids. The germline gives CDR1 SGHVS, CDR2 FQNEAQ. The CDR3 sequence is CASSSKLLPSGSFGETQYF. In DNA form, the CDR3 reads TGTGCCAGCAGCTCCAAGTTATTGCCTAGCGGGAGTTTTGGAGAGACCCAGTACTTC.

This rearrangement joins TRBV6-1 to TRBJ2-5; D may be TRBD1 (5 bases). The germline CDR1 and CDR2 sequences are MNHNS and SASEGT. Trimming shortened V by 6 bases and J by 2 bases, and 10 bases separated the two germline ends. The CDR3 length is 13 residues. The CDR3 DNA reads as TGTGCCAGCAGCGCAGACAGACAAGAGACCCAGTACTTC. As protein: CASSADRQETQYF.

V and J are TRBV7-9 and TRBJ2-5; D gene unclear. The CDR3 runs 11 residues. Germline V CDR1 and CDR2: SEHNR, FQNEAQ (reference sequence). Trimming removed 5 bases at V and 5 bases at J, with 6 bases between. Here the CDR3 reads CASSIQETQYF. The CDR3 DNA sequence: TGTGCCAGCAGCATTCAGGAGACCCAGTACTTC.

The chain is built from TRBV2 and TRBJ2-2; TRBD1 might be the D (5 bases). Germline CDR1 reads SNHLY; CDR2 reads FYNNEI. Trimming removed 5 bases at V and 4 bases at J, with 17 bases between. The length of the CDR3 is 16 residues. CDR3 nucleotides: TGTGCCAGCAGTTGGCAAGGGGAATGGGGCACCGGGGAGCTGTTTTTT. Translation: CASSWQGEWGTGELFF.

This chain uses TRBV7-9 with TRBJ2-7, with 9 bases identical to TRBD1. CDR1 and CDR2 (germline): SEHNR, FQNEAQ (reference sequence). The length of the CDR3 is 14 residues. V lost 3 bases, J lost 5 bases, and 5 bases stayed unmatched. The CDR3 protein is CASSFDTGGHEQYF. CDR3 sequence (DNA): TGTGCCAGCAGCTTCGATACAGGGGGCCACGAGCAGTACTTC.